One sample yielded the 30 T cell receptor beta chains listed below, sequenced in a study of blood T cell repertoires in COVID-19 (TCRdb year 2020). The library was made by the immunoSEQ multiplex PCR assay. TCRdb provides this immuneACCESS table in a form limited to in-frame rearrangements. Some clones are lacking; in checked studies, under half of them reflect an unresolved V gene, and why the rest are absent is not known. This sample lists about 520,000 clones; approximately 83% were detected once. The ten top clones hold 3.2% of the sample. Material for sequencing was peripheral blood. These receptors originate from a human donor in a cohort sampled during active COVID-19.

In DNA, the CDR3 is TGTGCCAGCAGCCCCGAAGGGGGTTATGGCTACACCTTC. Residues: CASSPEGGYGYTF. The chain combines TRBV7-9 with TRBJ1-2, with D tentatively TRBD1 (6 bases). This CDR3 has 13 residues. The V end lost 5 bases, the J end lost 5 bases, and 12 bases lay between the germline ends. Germline CDR1 and CDR2: SEHNR and FQNEAQ (reference sequence).

The rearrangement links TRBV10-1 to TRBJ1-5; no reliable D call. With 1 base removed from V and 6 bases from J, the gap between germline ends came to 10 bases. The V gene's germline CDR1 is WNHNN and CDR2 SYGVQD (reference sequence). This CDR3 is 14 amino acids long. CDR3 coding DNA: TGCGCCAGCAGTGAGTTAGTTAGTCTTCAGCCCCAGCATTTT. It translates to CASSELVSLQPQHF.

The chain joins TRBV6-1 to TRBJ1-2, with 9 bases identical to TRBD1. The germline V gene encodes CDR1 MNHNS and CDR2 SASEGT. V shed 0 bases and J 4 bases; nucleotides not matched to a gene: 9. The length of the CDR3 is 17 residues. CDR3 residues: CASSEALSGTGRYGYTF. The CDR3 region has the DNA TGTGCCAGCAGTGAAGCGCTTAGTGGGACAGGGCGCTATGGCTACACCTTC.

The V gene is TRBV7-3, the J gene TRBJ2-1; D is possibly TRBD1 (5 bases). Trimming removed 1 base from V and 2 bases from J, with 9 bases in between. CDR1 is SGHTA and CDR2 is FQGTGA in the germline V gene. The CDR3 loop spans 15 amino acids. The CDR3 protein is CASSLNGATYNEQFF. The DNA for the CDR3 is TGTGCCAGCAGCTTAAATGGGGCGACCTACAATGAGCAGTTCTTC.

Written as DNA, the CDR3 is TGTGCCAGCAGCTCGCGGGAGGCCACAGATACGCAGTATTTT. Translated: CASSSREATDTQYF. The genes are TRBV11-3 and TRBJ2-3, with 8 bases that match TRBD2. In germline, CDR1 is SGHNT, CDR2 YENEEA. V shed 4 bases, J shed 2 bases, and the junction held 2 bases outside the gene matches. The CDR3 is 14 residues long.

The V call is TRBV28, the J call TRBJ1-1, with 7 nucleotides matching TRBD1. J gave up 3 bases and V 3 bases, and 10 bases lay outside the gene matches. The CDR3 sequence is 16 residues long. The V gene's germline CDR1 is MDHEN and CDR2 SYDVKM. CDR3 protein: CASSFNDRVGDTEAFF. The CDR3 coding sequence is TGTGCCAGCAGTTTCAACGACAGGGTCGGGGACACTGAAGCTTTCTTT.

This chain links TRBV27 with TRBJ2-6; D is perhaps TRBD1 (6 bases). The CDR3 runs to 13 residues. Trimming removed 10 bases from V and 2 bases from J, with 9 bases in between. The germline CDR1 and CDR2 sequences are MNHEY and SMNVEV (reference sequence). The chain's CDR3 is CATRTAGANVLTF. In DNA, the CDR3 is TGTGCCACCCGGACAGCTGGGGCCAACGTCCTGACTTTC.

V and J are TRBV27 and TRBJ1-1; D unresolved. The germline CDR1 and CDR2 sequences are MNHEY and SMNVEV (reference sequence). The CDR3 totals 13 residues. V was cut by 8 bases and J by 2 bases, with 12 bases left in between. CDR3 sequence (DNA): TGTGCCAGCTATTCTATATTAAACACTGAAGCTTTCTTT. Translated: CASYSILNTEAFF.

This clone was observed a handful of times. The genes are TRBV21-1 and TRBJ1-5. TRBV21-1 is reported as a pseudogene. The CDR3 spans 16 residues. CDR3 nucleotides: TGTGCCAGCAGCAGGGGGGTGCTGGGGGGGCATCAGCCCCAGCATTTT. This translates into CASSRGVLGGHQPQHF.

The J gene is TRBJ1-2, the V gene TRBV7-9; D remains ambiguous. The CDR3 runs 15 residues. CDR1 and CDR2 from the germline V gene are SEHNR and FQNEAQ (reference sequence). Deletions cut 2 bases from V and 6 bases from J, with 16 bases between. CDR3 nucleotides: TGTGCCAGCAGCTTATACTATAACCCCGGGGATGGCTACACCTTC. Amino acid sequence: CASSLYYNPGDGYTF.

This clone was picked up a small number of times. This chain uses TRBV6-2 or TRBV6-3 with TRBJ2-1; D perhaps matches TRBD2 (5 bases). Germline values: CDR1 MNHEY, CDR2 SVGEGT. The CDR3 has 13 residues. Trimming removed 2 bases from V and 11 bases from J, with 13 bases in between. The CDR3 DNA reads as TGTGCCAGCAGTTACCTCCTAGCTTCCCAGCAGTTCTTC. This gives the protein CASSYLLASQQFF.

The chain links TRBV9 to TRBJ2-5; D is unclear. Germline V gives CDR1 SGDLS, CDR2 YYNGEE. The V end lost 0 bases, the J end lost 4 bases, and 16 bases lay between the germline ends. CDR3 length: 16 residues. CDR3: CASSVGSLPHLETQYF. The CDR3 bases are TGTGCCAGCAGCGTAGGGAGTCTTCCACACTTAGAGACCCAGTACTTC. The full variable domain, its missing parts supplied by reference TRBV9 and TRBJ2-5, is DSGVTQTPKHLITATGQRVTLRCSPRSGDLSVYWYQQSLDQGLQFLIQYYNGEERAKGNILERFSAQQFPDLHSELNLSSLELGDSALYFCASSVGSLPHLETQYFGPGTRLLVL.

The V and J genes are TRBV5-1 and TRBJ2-2; 8 positions agree with TRBD1. Unmatched junction bases numbered 5, after V lost 2 bases and J lost 5 bases. Germline V gene lookup returns CDR1 SGHRS and CDR2 YFSETQ. The CDR3 has 15 amino acids. This chain's CDR3 is CASSFGQGFTGELFF. CDR3 DNA sequence: TGCGCCAGCAGCTTTGGACAGGGATTTACCGGGGAGCTGTTTTTT.

This clone was counted a single time. The chain uses TRBV30 and TRBJ2-1; D gene unclear. In germline, CDR1 is GTSNPN, CDR2 SVGIG (reference sequence). The CDR3 spans 11 residues. V was pared by 3 bases and J by 8 bases, with 8 bases between. The CDR3 DNA sequence: TGTGCCTGGAGATTTATTGATGAGCAGTTCTTC. As protein: CAWRFIDEQFF. The full variable domain, rest sourced from reference TRBV30 and TRBJ2-1, is SQTIHQWPATLVQPVGSPLSLECTVEGTSNPNLYWYRQAAGRGLQLLFYSVGIGQISSEVPQNLSASRPQDRQFILSSKKLLLSDSGFYLCAWRFIDEQFFGPGTRLTVL.

This rearrangement joins TRBV28 to TRBJ2-7; TRBD2 agrees at 14 bases. The V and J ends lost 5 bases and 2 bases, in that order; junction bases with no gene match: 11. Germline V gene lookup returns CDR1 MDHEN and CDR2 SYDVKM. The length of the CDR3 is 18 residues. CDR3 in DNA: TGTGCCAGCAGTCTACCCGGGACTAGCGGGAGTATCACCTACGAGCAGTACTTC. Translating gives CASSLPGTSGSITYEQYF.

This chain joins TRBV28 and TRBJ1-3; possibly TRBD1 for D (5 bases). The CDR3 is 15 residues long. Trimming left V 3 bases short and J 2 bases short, with 11 bases between. CDR1 and CDR2 from the germline V gene are MDHEN and SYDVKM. CDR3 in amino acids: CASSFRPGAGNTIYF. CDR3 DNA: TGTGCCAGCAGTTTTCGGCCGGGGGCTGGAAACACCATATATTTT.

The chain joins TRBV10-1 to TRBJ1-5, with TRBD1 matching over 7 bases. Trimming at V came to 5 bases and at J to 2 bases, leaving 15 bases not matched to a gene. In germline, CDR1 is WNHNN, CDR2 SYGVQD (reference sequence). The CDR3 spans 18 residues. CDR3 protein: CASSNRGPNFSCNQPQHF. The CDR3 DNA reads as TGCGCCAGCAGTAACAGGGGCCCGAACTTCTCTTGCAATCAGCCCCAGCATTTT.

This clone was observed once. The chain is built from TRBV6-5 and TRBJ1-2; 7 bases align to TRBD1. The CDR3 has 14 amino acids. The ends lost 6 bases at V and 0 bases at J; junction bases unmatched: 4. Germline V gene sequence: CDR1 MNHEY, CDR2 SVGAGI. DNA of the CDR3: TGTGCCAGCAGACGGGACAGTGCTAACTATGGCTACACCTTC. Protein sequence: CASRRDSANYGYTF.

The chain carries TRBV24-1 and TRBJ1-2, with D tentatively TRBD1 (6 bases). CDR1 is KGHDR and CDR2 is SFDVKD in the germline V gene. The CDR3 spans 15 residues. Trimming took off 3 bases at V and 5 bases at J, with 15 bases between the two ends. The CDR3 sequence is CATSDIPRGVYGYTF. In DNA form, the CDR3 reads TGTGCCACCAGTGATATCCCCAGGGGTGTGTATGGCTACACCTTC.

The chain is built from TRBV6-6 and TRBJ2-7; 8 positions match TRBD2. The CDR3 covers 14 residues. CDR1 and CDR2 from the germline V gene are MNHNY and SVGAGI (reference sequence). With V trimmed by 5 bases and J by 2 bases, 5 bases remained unmatched. CDR3 DNA: TGTGCCAGCAGTAACCCGGGGGGGGCCTACGAGCAGTACTTC. It yields the protein CASSNPGGAYEQYF.

In this sample, this clone turned up many times. The chain combines TRBV11-3 with TRBJ2-2; the D is unclear. Germline V gene lookup returns CDR1 SGHNT and CDR2 YENEEA. With 5 bases removed from V and 2 bases from J, the gap between germline ends came to 9 bases. This CDR3 spans 14 amino acids. CDR3 coding DNA: TGTGCCAGCAGCCCCTTGACTAACACCGGGGAGCTGTTTTTT. This encodes CASSPLTNTGELFF.

The chain joins TRBV29-1 to TRBJ1-1; tentatively, D is TRBD1 (5 bases). With 4 bases removed from V and 0 bases from J, the gap between germline ends came to 15 bases. Germline CDR1 SQVTM, CDR2 ANQGSEA. The CDR3 contains 15 residues. In nucleotides, the CDR3 is TGCAGCGTTGCCAGGGTGATCGCTTTGAACACTGAAGCTTTCTTT. It codes for CSVARVIALNTEAFF.

The gene calls are TRBV10-3 and TRBJ2-3; 7 bases fit TRBD1. V was pared by 5 bases and J by 1 base, with 15 bases of the junction left unmatched. Looked up from germline, CDR1 is ENHRY and CDR2 is SYGVKD. This CDR3 spans 18 amino acids. Here the CDR3 reads CAISPSPGTVTGTDTQYF. In nucleotides, the CDR3 is TGTGCCATCAGTCCAAGTCCCGGGACAGTGACAGGCACAGATACGCAGTATTTT.

The genes are TRBV2 and TRBJ1-2; TRBD1 aligns across 9 bases. There are 13 residues in the CDR3. Germline V gene sequence: CDR1 SNHLY, CDR2 FYNNEI. Germline trimming cut 5 bases from V and 7 bases from J; bases unmatched to any gene: 5. In DNA, the CDR3 is TGTGCCAGCAGTCCACAGGGGGCGGGTGGCTACACCTTC. It is translated as CASSPQGAGGYTF.

CDR3 DNA: TGTGCCAGCAGTGAAACAGGGTATCAGCCCCAGCATTTT. As protein: CASSETGYQPQHF. This chain joins TRBV6-1 and TRBJ1-5; D possibly corresponds to TRBD1 (6 bases). Trimming cost V 2 bases and J 5 bases, with 7 bases left between them. This CDR3 is built from 13 residues. CDR1 is MNHNS, CDR2 SASEGT, per germline.

The V gene is TRBV11-2, the J gene TRBJ2-5, with a possible D match to TRBD2 (5 bases). The CDR3 covers 15 residues. V was shortened by 0 bases and J by 0 bases, with 8 bases between the two germline ends. Germline-derived CDR1 and CDR2 are SGHAT and FQNNGV. CDR3 DNA sequence: TGTGCCAGCAGCTTAGAGTGGCGGGACCAAGAGACCCAGTACTTC. The encoded protein is CASSLEWRDQETQYF.

The V gene is TRBV9, the J gene TRBJ2-3; 7 nucleotides agree with TRBD1. Per germline, CDR1 SGDLS and CDR2 YYNGEE. This CDR3 region has 16 residues. Trimming at V came to 3 bases and at J to 0 bases, leaving 7 bases not matched to a gene. Here the CDR3 reads CASSAYLDRSTDTQYF. In nucleotides, the CDR3 is TGTGCCAGCAGCGCCTATTTGGACAGGAGCACAGATACGCAGTATTTT.

The chain links TRBV6-5 to TRBJ2-1, with 7 nucleotides matching TRBD1. With 2 bases clipped from V and 9 bases from J, the junction kept 10 bases outside the gene matches. CDR3 length equals 15 residues. The germline gives CDR1 MNHEY, CDR2 SVGAGI. As DNA, the CDR3 is TGTGCCAGCAGTTACGGCGGACAGGCAGGGGGTGAGCAGTTCTTC. It yields the protein CASSYGGQAGGEQFF.

The J gene is TRBJ2-7, the V gene TRBV20-1, with 13 bases identical to TRBD2. There are 17 residues in the CDR3. Trimming cost V 3 bases and J 5 bases; bases outside gene matches: 13. Germline V lookup: CDR1 DFQATT, CDR2 SNEGSKA (reference sequence). The CDR3 sequence is CSASTRTSGSLSDEQYF. CDR3 DNA sequence: TGCAGTGCTAGTACCCGGACTAGCGGGAGCCTCTCTGACGAGCAGTACTTC.

The rearrangement joins TRBV7-2 to TRBJ2-5; perhaps TRBD1 as D (6 bases). Germline loops: CDR1 SGHTA, CDR2 FQGNSA. Trimming took off 4 bases at V and 2 bases at J, with 11 bases between the two ends. The CDR3 contains 14 residues. In DNA, the CDR3 is TGTGCCAGCAGCTCCCTGGGGGCTCAAGAGACCCAGTACTTC. It is translated as CASSSLGAQETQYF.